This T cell receptor (beta chain) was sequenced in a study of blood T cell repertoires in COVID-19. In the authors' workflow: Quantification of nucleated cells was approximated via reference gene primer amplification. Assay: immunoSEQ multiplex PCR; the TCRdb copy retains only in-frame clones and omits some. Clone size and V and J calls were adopted from that table, with D and trimming inferred from the DNA. Seen here are some 320,000 clones, 90% observed once, and the top ten hold roughly 2.6%. Germline V gene sequence: CDR1 SGDLS, CDR2 YYNGEE. This CDR3 contains 16 residues. The V gene end was trimmed by 3 bases and the J gene end by 3 bases; junction bases not matched to a gene: 5.

The chain combines TRBV9 with TRBJ2-3; 12 bases align to TRBD2. The source material was PBMCs or T cells enriched from blood (not recorded which). The TCR comes from a man aged 60 to 75 who had recovered from COVID-19. The CDR3 here is CASSALTSGGTDTQYF. CDR3 nucleotides: TGTGCCAGCAGCGCCCTGACTAGCGGGGGAACAGATACGCAGTATTTT.